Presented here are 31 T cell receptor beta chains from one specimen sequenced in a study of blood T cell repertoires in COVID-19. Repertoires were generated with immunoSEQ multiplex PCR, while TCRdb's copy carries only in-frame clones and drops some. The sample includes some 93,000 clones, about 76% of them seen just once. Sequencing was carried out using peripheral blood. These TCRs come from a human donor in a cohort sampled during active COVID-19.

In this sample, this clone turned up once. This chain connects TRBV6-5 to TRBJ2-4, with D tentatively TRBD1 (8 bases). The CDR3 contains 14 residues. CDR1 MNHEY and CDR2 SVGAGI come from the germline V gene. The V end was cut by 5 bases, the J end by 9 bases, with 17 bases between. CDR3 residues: CASSLDREGSIQYF. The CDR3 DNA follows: TGTGCCAGCAGTCTGGACAGGGAGGGAAGCATTCAGTACTTC.

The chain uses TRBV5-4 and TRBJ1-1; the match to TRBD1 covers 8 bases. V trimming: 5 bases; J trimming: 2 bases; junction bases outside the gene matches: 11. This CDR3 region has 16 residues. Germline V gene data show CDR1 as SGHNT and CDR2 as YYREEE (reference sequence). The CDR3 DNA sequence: TGTGCCAGCAGAACTTCTCCCGGGACAGGTAACACTGAAGCTTTCTTT. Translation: CASRTSPGTGNTEAFF. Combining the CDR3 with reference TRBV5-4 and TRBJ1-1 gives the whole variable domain ETGVTQSPTHLIKTRGQQVTLRCSSQSGHNTVSWYQQALGQGPQFIFQYYREEENGRGNFPPRFSGLQFPNYSSELNVNALELDDSALYLCASRTSPGTGNTEAFFGQGTRLTVV.

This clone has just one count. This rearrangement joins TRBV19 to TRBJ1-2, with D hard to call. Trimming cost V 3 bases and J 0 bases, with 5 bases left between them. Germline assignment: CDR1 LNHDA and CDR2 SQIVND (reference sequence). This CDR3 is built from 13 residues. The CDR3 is CASSMYSNYGYTF. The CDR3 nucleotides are TGTGCCAGTAGTATGTACTCTAACTATGGCTACACCTTC.

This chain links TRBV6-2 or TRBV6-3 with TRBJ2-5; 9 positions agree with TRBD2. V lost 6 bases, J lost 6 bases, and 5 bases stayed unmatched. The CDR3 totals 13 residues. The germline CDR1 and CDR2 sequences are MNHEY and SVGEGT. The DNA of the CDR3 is TGTGCCAGCAGCTATAGCGGGAGTAAGACCCAGTACTTC. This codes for CASSYSGSKTQYF.

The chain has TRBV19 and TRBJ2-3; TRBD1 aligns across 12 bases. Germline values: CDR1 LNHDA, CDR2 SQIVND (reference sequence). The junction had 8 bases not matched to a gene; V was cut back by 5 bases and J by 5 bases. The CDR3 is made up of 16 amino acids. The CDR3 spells CASSAPGQGAIDTQYF. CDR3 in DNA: TGTGCCAGTAGTGCCCCGGGACAGGGGGCAATAGATACGCAGTATTTT.

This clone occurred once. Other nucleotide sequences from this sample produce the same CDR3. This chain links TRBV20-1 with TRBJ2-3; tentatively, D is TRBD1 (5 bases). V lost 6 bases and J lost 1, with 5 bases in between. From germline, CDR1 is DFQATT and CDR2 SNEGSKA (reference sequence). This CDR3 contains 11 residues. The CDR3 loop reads CSAQGTDTQYF. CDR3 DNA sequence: TGCAGTGCACAGGGCACAGATACGCAGTATTTT.

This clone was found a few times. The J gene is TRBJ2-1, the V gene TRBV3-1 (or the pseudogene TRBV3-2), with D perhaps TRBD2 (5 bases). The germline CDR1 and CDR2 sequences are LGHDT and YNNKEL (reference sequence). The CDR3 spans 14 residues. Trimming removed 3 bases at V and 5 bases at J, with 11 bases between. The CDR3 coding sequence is TGTGCCAGCAGCCAGAGGGCCGGGGACAATGAGCAGTTCTTC. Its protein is CASSQRAGDNEQFF.

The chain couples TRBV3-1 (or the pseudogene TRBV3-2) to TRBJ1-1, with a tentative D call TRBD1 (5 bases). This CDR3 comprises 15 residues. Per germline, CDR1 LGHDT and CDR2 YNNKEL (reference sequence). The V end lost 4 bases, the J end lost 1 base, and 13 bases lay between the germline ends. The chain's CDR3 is CASSRSETENTEAFF. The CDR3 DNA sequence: TGTGCCAGCAGCCGGTCTGAGACAGAGAACACTGAAGCTTTCTTT.

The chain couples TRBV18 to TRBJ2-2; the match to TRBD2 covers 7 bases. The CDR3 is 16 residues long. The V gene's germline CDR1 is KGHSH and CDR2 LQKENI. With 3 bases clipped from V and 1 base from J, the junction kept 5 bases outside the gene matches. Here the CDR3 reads CASSPLGGGNTGELFF. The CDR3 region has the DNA TGTGCCAGCTCACCCCTCGGCGGGGGGAACACCGGGGAGCTGTTTTTT. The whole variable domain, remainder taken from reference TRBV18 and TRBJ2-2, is NAGVMQNPRHLVRRRGQEARLRCSPMKGHSHVYWYRQLPEEGLKFMVYLQKENIIDESGMPKERFSAEFPKEGPSILRIQQVVRGDSAAYFCASSPLGGGNTGELFFGEGSRLTVL.

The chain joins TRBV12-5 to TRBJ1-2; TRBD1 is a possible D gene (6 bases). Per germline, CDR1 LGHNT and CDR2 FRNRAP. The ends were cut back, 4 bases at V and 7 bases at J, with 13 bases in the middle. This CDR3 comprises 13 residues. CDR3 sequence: CASGYNRVGGYTF. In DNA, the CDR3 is TGTGCTAGTGGTTACAACAGGGTCGGTGGCTACACCTTC.

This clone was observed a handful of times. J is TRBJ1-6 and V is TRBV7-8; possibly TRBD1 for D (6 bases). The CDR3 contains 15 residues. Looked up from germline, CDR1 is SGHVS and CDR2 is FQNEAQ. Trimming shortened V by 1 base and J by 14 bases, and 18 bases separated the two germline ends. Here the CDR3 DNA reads TGTGCCAGCAGCTTAGTAAGAGGGGGAATGATCGCCCTCCACTTT. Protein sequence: CASSLVRGGMIALHF.

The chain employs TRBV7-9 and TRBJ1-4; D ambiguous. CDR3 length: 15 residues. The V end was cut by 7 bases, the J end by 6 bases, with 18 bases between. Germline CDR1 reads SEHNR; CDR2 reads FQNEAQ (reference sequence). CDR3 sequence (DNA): TGTGCCAGCACAGACCGGGTCCCCGGCGATGAAAAACTGTTTTTT. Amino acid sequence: CASTDRVPGDEKLFF.

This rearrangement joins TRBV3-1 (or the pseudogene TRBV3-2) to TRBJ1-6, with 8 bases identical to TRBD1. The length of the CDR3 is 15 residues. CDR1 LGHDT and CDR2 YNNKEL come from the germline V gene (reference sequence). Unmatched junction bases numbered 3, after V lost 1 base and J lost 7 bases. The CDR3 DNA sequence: TGTGCCAGCAGCCAAGGGACAGGGACAAATTCACCCCTCCACTTT. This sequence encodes CASSQGTGTNSPLHF.

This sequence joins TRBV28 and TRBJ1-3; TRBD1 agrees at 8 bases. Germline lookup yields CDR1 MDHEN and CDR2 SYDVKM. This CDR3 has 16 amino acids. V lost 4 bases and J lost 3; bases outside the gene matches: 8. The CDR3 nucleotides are TGTGCCAGCAGTTCGACCCAGGGGGCTCTTGGAAACACCATATATTTT. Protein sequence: CASSSTQGALGNTIYF.

The CDR3 bases are TGTGCCAGCAGGGCAGGGACTAGTAGCGACGAGCAGTACTTC. The encoded protein is CASRAGTSSDEQYF. The genes are TRBV2 and TRBJ2-7, with 8 bases lining up with TRBD2. This CDR3 region has 14 residues. V lost 6 bases to trimming and J lost 5 bases; unmatched junction nucleotides: 9. In germline, CDR1 is SNHLY, CDR2 FYNNEI.

CDR3 sequence reads: CASSPPGAGGRGFF. The CDR3 nucleotides read TGTGCCAGCAGTCCACCGGGGGCGGGAGGTCGAGGGTTCTTC. This chain connects TRBV6-6 to TRBJ2-1, with TRBD2 matching 8 bases. The CDR3 is 14 residues long. Germline-derived CDR1 and CDR2 are MNHNY and SVGAGI (reference sequence). The ends lost 5 bases at V and 15 bases at J; junction bases unmatched: 15.

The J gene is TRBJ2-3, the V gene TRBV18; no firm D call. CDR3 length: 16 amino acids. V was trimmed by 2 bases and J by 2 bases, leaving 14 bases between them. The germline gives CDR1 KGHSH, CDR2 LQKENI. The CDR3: CASSPNRLGVTDTQYF. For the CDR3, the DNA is TGTGCCAGCTCACCAAACCGACTCGGTGTCACAGATACGCAGTATTTT.

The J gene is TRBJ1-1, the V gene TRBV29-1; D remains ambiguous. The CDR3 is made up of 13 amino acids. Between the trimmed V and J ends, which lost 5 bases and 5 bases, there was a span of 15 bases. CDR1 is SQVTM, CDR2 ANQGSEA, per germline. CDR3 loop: CSVSNHVETEAFF. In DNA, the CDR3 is TGCAGCGTTTCGAACCACGTTGAGACTGAAGCTTTCTTT.

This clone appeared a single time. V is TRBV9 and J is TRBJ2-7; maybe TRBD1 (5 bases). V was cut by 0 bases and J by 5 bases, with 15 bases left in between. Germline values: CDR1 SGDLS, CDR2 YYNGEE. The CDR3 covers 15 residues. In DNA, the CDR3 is TGTGCCAGCAGCGTAGCCATGGGCAGGGCCCACGAGCAGTACTTC. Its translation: CASSVAMGRAHEQYF.

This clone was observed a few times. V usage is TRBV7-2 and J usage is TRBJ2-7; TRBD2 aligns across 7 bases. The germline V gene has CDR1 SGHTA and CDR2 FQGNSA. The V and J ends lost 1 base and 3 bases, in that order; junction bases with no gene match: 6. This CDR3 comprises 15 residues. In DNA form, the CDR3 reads TGTGCCAGCAGCTTAGTTAAGCGGGGTGACTACGAGCAGTACTTC. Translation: CASSLVKRGDYEQYF.

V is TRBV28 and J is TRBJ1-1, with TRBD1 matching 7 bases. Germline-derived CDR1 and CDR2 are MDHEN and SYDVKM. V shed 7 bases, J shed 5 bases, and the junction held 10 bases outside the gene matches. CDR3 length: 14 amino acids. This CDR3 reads CASTAVQGGTEAFF. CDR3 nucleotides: TGTGCCAGCACCGCTGTGCAGGGGGGTACTGAAGCTTTCTTT.

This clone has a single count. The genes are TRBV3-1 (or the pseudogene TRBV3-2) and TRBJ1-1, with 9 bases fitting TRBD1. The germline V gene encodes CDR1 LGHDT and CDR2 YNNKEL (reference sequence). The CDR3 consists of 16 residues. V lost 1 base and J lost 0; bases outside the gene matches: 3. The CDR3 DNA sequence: TGTGCCAGCAGCCAAGCACAGGGGGCCTTGAACACTGAAGCTTTCTTT. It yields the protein CASSQAQGALNTEAFF.

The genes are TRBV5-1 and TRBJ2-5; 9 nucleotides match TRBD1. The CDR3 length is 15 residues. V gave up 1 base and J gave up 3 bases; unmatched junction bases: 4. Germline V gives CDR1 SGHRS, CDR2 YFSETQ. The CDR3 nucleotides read TGCGCCAGCAGCTTGATGGGACAGGGTGAAGAGACCCAGTACTTC. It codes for CASSLMGQGEETQYF.

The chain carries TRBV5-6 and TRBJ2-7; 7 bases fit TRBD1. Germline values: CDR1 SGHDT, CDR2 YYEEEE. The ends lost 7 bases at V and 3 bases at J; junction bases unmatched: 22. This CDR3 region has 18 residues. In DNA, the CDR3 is TGTGCCAGCTGCCGGGACAGAGGCTCTCCATTTAGAGACTACGAGCAGTACTTC. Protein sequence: CASCRDRGSPFRDYEQYF.

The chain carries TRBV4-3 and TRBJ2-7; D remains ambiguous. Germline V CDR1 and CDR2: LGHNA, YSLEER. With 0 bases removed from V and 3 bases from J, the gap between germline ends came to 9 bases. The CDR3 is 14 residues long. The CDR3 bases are TGCGCCAGCAGCCAAGATAGCCGGAACTACGAGCAGTACTTC. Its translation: CASSQDSRNYEQYF.

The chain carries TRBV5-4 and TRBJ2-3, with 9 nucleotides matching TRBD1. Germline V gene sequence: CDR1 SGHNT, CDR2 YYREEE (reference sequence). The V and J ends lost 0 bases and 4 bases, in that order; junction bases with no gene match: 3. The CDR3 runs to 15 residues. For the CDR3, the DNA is TGTGCCAGCAGCTTGGGGGGACAGGGCTCAGATACGCAGTATTTT. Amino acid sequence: CASSLGGQGSDTQYF.

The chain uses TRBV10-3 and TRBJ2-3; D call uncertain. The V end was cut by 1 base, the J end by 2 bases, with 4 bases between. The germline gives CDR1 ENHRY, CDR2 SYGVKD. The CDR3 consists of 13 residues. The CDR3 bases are TGTGCCATCAGTGAGTTTAACACAGATACGCAGTATTTT. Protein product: CAISEFNTDTQYF.

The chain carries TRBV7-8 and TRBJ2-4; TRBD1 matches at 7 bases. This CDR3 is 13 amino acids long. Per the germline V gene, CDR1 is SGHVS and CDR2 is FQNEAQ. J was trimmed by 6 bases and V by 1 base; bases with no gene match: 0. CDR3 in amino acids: CASSLGDRNIQYF. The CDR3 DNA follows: TGTGCCAGCAGCTTAGGGGACAGAAACATTCAGTACTTC.

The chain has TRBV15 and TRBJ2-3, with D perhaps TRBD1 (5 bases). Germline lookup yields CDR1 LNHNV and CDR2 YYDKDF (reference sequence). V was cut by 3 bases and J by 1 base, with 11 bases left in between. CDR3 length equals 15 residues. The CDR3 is CATSSAGIGTDTQYF. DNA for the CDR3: TGTGCCACCAGCAGTGCAGGGATCGGCACAGATACGCAGTATTTT.

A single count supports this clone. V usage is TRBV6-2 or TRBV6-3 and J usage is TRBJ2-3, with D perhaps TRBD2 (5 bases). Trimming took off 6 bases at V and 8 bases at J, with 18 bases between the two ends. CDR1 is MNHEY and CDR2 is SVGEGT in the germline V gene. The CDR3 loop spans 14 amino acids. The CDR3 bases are TGTGCCAGCAGCCGAGGGCCCGGAGTAGGTACGCAGTATTTT. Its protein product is CASSRGPGVGTQYF.

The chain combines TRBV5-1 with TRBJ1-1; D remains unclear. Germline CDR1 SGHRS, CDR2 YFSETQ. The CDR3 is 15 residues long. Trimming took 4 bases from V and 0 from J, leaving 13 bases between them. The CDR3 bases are TGCGCCAGCAGCCCCCTCACAGATATGAACACTGAAGCTTTCTTT. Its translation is CASSPLTDMNTEAFF.